Detailed here is one T cell receptor (beta chain). Its specificity is not known. The sample comes from a study of shared clonotypes between healthy human individuals. Notes on the study in general: Few donors limited the genetic and exposure-history diversity represented.

Authors' data handling: Junction-only sequences without quality scores were provided by ImmunoSEQ, so filtering was different. Measured with immunoSEQ multiplex PCR; TCRdb has only the in-frame clones, and not every one. From that table come the V and J calls and clone size; the DNA was used to work out D and trimming. The sample carries about 470,000 clones, more than 75% recorded once. Healthy adults negative for HIV, lacking recent acute infections or vaccinations, served as donors. The clonotype comes from a woman aged 40 to 50 in good health. Some clones in this sample may be carry-over from other donors' samples. Source material: PBMCs.

The CDR3 region is CATRTRLADNTGELFF. The CDR3 nucleotides are TGTGCCACCAGGACTAGACTAGCGGATAACACCGGGGAGCTGTTTTTT. This chain links TRBV15 with TRBJ2-2; TRBD2 matches at 9 bases. From germline, CDR1 is LNHNV and CDR2 YYDKDF (reference sequence). CDR3 size: 16 residues. V was pared by 6 bases and J by 2 bases, with 7 bases of the junction left unmatched.